This T cell receptor (beta chain) was obtained from a study of blood T cell repertoires in COVID-19. Study-level information: COVID-19 samples collected from the United States, Italy and Spain covered acute and convalescent phases.

Assay used: immunoSEQ multiplex PCR; TCRdb lists only in-frame clones, some missing. The table has around 260,000 clones, roughly 90% seen once. CDR3 length equals 15 residues. The V end was cut by 2 bases, the J end by 4 bases, with 12 bases between. Looked up from germline, CDR1 is MDHEN and CDR2 is SYDVKM. Sequenced input: peripheral blood. The chain employs TRBV28 and TRBJ1-3, with D maybe TRBD1 (5 bases). This sequence originates from a man aged 25-45 years with active or convalescent COVID-19. The CDR3 protein is CASSLRGLWGNTIYF. The CDR3 DNA sequence: TGTGCCAGCAGTTTAAGGGGACTGTGGGGAAACACCATATATTTT.